This T cell receptor beta chain was found in a study of human T cells and chemical hapten exposure. Overall study: TCR yields per sample varied mostly from small pooled library volume differences.

Germline CDR1 MNHNY, CDR2 SVGAGI (reference sequence). V lost 5 bases and J lost 4; bases outside the gene matches: 11. The CDR3 has 17 amino acids. The sample holds a few counts of this clonotype. TCRdb re-called the RACE reads through MiXCR, storing one row per CDR3 protein. The sample lists 95,000 to 150,000 distinct CDR3 sequences; 10% to 12% were seen once. The sample's time point: patch test 3, about 24 weeks after DPC sensitization. Documented treatment: therapeutic diphenylcyclopropenone sensitization with weekly scalp DPC. Phlebotomy was performed prior to application of every patch test. The receptor was isolated from a woman between 50 and 59 years old with alopecia areata. Some clones in this sample may be carry-over from other donors' samples. The sample here was whole blood, taken in connection with sensitization to the hapten diphenylcyclopropenone (DPC). The chain employs TRBV6-6 and TRBJ2-3; 11 nucleotides agree with TRBD1. Written as DNA, the CDR3 is TGTGCCAGCAGTAGAGGACAGGGGGCGGAATGGGCAGATACGCAGTATTTT. Its protein is CASSRGQGAEWADTQYF.